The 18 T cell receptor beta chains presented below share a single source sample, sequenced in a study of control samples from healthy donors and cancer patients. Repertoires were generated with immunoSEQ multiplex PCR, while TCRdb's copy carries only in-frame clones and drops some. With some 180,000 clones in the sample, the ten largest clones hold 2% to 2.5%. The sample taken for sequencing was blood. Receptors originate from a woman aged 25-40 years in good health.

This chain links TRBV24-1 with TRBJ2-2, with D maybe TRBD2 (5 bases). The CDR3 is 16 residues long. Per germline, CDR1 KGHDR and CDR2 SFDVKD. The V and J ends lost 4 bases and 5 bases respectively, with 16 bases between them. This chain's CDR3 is CATSDPVGGRTGELFF. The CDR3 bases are TGTGCCACCAGTGACCCGGTCGGAGGTCGGACCGGGGAGCTGTTTTTT.

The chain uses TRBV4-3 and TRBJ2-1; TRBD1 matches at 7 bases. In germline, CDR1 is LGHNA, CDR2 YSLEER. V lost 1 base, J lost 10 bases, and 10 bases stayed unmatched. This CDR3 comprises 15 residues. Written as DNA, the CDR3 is TGCGCCAGCAGCCAAGGTACTTACAGGGGTGGGGAGCAGTTCTTC. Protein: CASSQGTYRGGEQFF.

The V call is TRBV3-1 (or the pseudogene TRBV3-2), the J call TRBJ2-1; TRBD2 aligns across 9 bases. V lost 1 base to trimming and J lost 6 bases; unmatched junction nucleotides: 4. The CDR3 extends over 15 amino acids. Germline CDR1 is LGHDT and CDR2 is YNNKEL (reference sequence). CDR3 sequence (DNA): TGTGCCAGCAGCCAAGGAAGCGGGGGGCCCAATGAGCAGTTCTTC. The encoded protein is CASSQGSGGPNEQFF.

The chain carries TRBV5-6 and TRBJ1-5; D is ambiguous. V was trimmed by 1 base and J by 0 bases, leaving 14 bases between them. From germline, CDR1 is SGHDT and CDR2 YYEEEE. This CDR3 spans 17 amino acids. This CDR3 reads CASSLSGQTDSNQPQHF. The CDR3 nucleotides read TGTGCCAGCAGCTTGTCCGGGCAAACTGATAGCAATCAGCCCCAGCATTTT.

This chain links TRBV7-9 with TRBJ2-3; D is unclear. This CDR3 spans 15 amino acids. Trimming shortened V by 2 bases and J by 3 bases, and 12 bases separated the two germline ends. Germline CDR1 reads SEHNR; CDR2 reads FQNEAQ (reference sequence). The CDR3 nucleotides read TGTGCCAGCAGCTTACTTACGATGAAAACAGATACGCAGTATTTT. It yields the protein CASSLLTMKTDTQYF.

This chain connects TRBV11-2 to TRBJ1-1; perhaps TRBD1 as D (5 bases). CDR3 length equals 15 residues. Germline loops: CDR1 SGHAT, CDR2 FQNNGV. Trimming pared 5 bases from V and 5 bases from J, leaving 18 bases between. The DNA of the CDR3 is TGTGCCAGCAGCCCGTTGGGGGGTATGAGAACTGAAGCTTTCTTT. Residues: CASSPLGGMRTEAFF.

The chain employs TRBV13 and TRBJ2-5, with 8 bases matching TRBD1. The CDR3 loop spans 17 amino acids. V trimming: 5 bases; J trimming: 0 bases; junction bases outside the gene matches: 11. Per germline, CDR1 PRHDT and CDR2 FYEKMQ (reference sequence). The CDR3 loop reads CASSPDRDRQYQETQYF. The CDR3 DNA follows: TGTGCCAGCAGCCCGGATCGGGACAGGCAGTACCAAGAGACCCAGTACTTC.

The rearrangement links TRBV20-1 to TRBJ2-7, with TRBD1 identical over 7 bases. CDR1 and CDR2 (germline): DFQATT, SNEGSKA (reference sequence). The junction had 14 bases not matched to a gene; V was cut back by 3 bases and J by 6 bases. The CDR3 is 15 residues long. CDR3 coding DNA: TGCAGTGCTAGTCAGGTGGGACAGCGAGCTCTCGAGCAGTACTTC. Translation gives CSASQVGQRALEQYF.

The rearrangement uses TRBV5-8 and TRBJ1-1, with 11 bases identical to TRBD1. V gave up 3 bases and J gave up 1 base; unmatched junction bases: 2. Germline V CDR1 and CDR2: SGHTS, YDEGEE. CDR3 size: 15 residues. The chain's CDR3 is CASSWTGGPNTEAFF. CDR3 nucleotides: TGTGCCAGCAGCTGGACAGGGGGCCCGAACACTGAAGCTTTCTTT.

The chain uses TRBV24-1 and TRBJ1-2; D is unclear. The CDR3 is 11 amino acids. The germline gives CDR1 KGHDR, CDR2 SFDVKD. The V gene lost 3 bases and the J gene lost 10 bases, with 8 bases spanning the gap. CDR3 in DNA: TGTGCCACCAGTGATGTCGGAATCTACACCTTC. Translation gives CATSDVGIYTF.

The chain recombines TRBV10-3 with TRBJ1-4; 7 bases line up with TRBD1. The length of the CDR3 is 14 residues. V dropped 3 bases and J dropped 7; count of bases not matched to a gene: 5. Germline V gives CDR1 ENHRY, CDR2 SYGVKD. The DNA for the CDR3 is TGTGCCATCAGTGATCAGGGGGTTTCTGAAAAACTGTTTTTT. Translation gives CAISDQGVSEKLFF.

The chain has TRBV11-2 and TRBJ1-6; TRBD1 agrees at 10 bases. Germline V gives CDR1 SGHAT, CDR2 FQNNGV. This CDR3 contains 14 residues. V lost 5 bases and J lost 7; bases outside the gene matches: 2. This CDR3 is CASSRTGGNSPLHF. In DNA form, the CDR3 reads TGTGCCAGCAGCCGGACAGGGGGGAATTCACCCCTCCACTTT. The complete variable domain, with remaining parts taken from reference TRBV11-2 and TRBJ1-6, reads EAGVAQSPRYKIIEKRQSVAFWCNPISGHATLYWYQQILGQGPKLLIQFQNNGVVDDSQLPKDRFSAERLKGVDSTLKIQPAKLEDSAVYLCASSRTGGNSPLHFGNGTRLTVT.

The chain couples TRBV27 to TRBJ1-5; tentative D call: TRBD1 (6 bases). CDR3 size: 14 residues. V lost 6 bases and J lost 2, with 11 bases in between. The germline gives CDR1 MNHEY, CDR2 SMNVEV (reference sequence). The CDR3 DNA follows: TGTGCCAGCAGATACACAGGGCGCAATCAGCCCCAGCATTTT. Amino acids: CASRYTGRNQPQHF.

CDR3 DNA: TGTGCCAGCAGTTTAGGCAGGGGAATGACTGAAGCTTTCTTT. This gives the protein CASSLGRGMTEAFF. The chain links TRBV27 to TRBJ1-1, with a tentative D call TRBD1 (6 bases). V gave up 2 bases and J gave up 5 bases, with 12 bases separating them. This CDR3 comprises 14 residues. Germline lookup yields CDR1 MNHEY and CDR2 SMNVEV (reference sequence).

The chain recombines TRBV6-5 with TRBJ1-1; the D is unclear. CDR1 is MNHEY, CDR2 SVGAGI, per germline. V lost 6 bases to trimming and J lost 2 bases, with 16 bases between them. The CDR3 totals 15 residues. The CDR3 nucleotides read TGTGCCAGCAGCTTTAGCCCTTTCGGAAACACTGAAGCTTTCTTT. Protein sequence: CASSFSPFGNTEAFF.

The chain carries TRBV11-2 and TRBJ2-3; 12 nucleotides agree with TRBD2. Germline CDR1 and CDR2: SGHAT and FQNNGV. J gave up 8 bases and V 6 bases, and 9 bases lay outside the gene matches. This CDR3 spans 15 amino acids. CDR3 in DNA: TGTGCCAGCAGTGGTACTAGCGGGGGGAGGAGTACGCAGTATTTT. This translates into CASSGTSGGRSTQYF.

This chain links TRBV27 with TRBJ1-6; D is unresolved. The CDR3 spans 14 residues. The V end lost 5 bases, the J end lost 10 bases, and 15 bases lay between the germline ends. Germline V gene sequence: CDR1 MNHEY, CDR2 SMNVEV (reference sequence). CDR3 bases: TGTGCCAGCAGTAGTAGGGAGTCGGTGTCACCCCTCCACTTT. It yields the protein CASSSRESVSPLHF.

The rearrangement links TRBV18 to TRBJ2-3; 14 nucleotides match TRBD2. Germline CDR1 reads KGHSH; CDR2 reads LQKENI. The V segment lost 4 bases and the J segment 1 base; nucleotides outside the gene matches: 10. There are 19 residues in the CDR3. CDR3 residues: CASSHGTSGGDRGTDTQYF. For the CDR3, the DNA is TGTGCCAGCTCACACGGGACTAGCGGGGGTGATAGGGGCACAGATACGCAGTATTTT.